The next 9 T cell receptor beta chains were all read from a single sample in a study of T cells in Graves' hyperthyroidism and ophthalmopathy. Researchers took RNA transcripts and amplified the TCR beta CDR3 regions from them. Carried out on the TCR CDR3, a first-round RT-PCR used the HTBI primer set. TCRdb analysed the multiplex PCR reads with MiXCR anew, one entry per CDR3 protein. The sample contains 500,000 to 800,000 distinct CDR3 sequences, roughly 15% of which appear only once. Sequencing was done on a sample of blood. Receptors originate from a woman aged 45-60 years with Graves' ophthalmopathy.

This clonotype was seen repeatedly, ten times or more. The genes are TRBV5-5 and TRBJ2-1; D is ambiguous. Trimming took 1 base from V and 8 from J, leaving 7 bases between them. This CDR3 is built from 12 residues. The germline gives CDR1 SGHKS, CDR2 YYEKEE (reference sequence). The CDR3 is CASSLLRDEQFF. In DNA form, the CDR3 reads TGTGCCAGCAGCTTGCTTAGAGATGAGCAGTTCTTC.

The sample holds many counts of this clonotype. V is TRBV28 and J is TRBJ2-7; TRBD1 matches 7 bases. J gave up 3 bases and V 6 bases, and 8 bases lay outside the gene matches. The CDR3 is 14 residues long. Looked up from germline, CDR1 is MDHEN and CDR2 is SYDVKM. CDR3 DNA sequence: TGTGCCAGCAGAGACAGGGACGGGGACTACGAGCAGTACTTC. Translating gives CASRDRDGDYEQYF.

This clonotype was found many times. The chain combines TRBV18 with TRBJ1-4; a weak D match, TRBD1 (6 bases). The CDR3 sequence is 16 residues long. Germline lookup yields CDR1 KGHSH and CDR2 LQKENI. Trimming left V 8 bases short and J 8 bases short, with 24 bases between. Here the CDR3 reads CASTFGQTFTGEKLFF. The DNA for the CDR3 is TGTGCCAGCACGTTCGGACAGACCTTCACGGGCGAAAAACTGTTTTTT.

This chain uses TRBV6-2 or TRBV6-3 with TRBJ1-5, with D perhaps TRBD1 (6 bases). Germline assignment: CDR1 MNHEY and CDR2 SVGEGT. This CDR3 has 14 residues. The germline V and J ends were trimmed by 5 bases and 4 bases, with 12 bases remaining between them. CDR3 sequence reads: CASSQGQSNQPQHF. Written as DNA, the CDR3 is TGTGCCAGCAGTCAAGGACAGTCTAATCAGCCCCAGCATTTT.

This clonotype was recorded many times. CDR3 loop: CSVRDKQASAITEAFF. Here the CDR3 DNA reads TGCAGCGTGCGGGACAAACAAGCTAGTGCCATAACTGAAGCTTTCTTT. This chain links TRBV29-1 with TRBJ1-1; perhaps TRBD1 as D (6 bases). Germline assignment: CDR1 SQVTM and CDR2 ANQGSEA. CDR3 length equals 16 residues. V was trimmed by 6 bases and J by 5 bases, leaving 25 bases between them.

The CDR3 reads CATSARGPNEQYF. CDR3 in DNA: TGTGCCACCAGCGCCAGGGGGCCGAACGAGCAGTACTTC. The chain has TRBV15 and TRBJ2-7, with 8 bases aligning to TRBD1. In germline, CDR1 is LNHNV, CDR2 YYDKDF (reference sequence). The CDR3 extends over 13 amino acids. Trimming took 5 bases from V and 5 from J; bases not matched to a gene: 5.

This clonotype was seen only a few times. CDR3 sequence: CASSFTLVDEKLFF. For the CDR3, the DNA is TGTGCCAGCAGTTTTACGTTGGTCGATGAAAAACTGTTTTTT. The J gene is TRBJ1-4, the V gene TRBV6-5; D not resolved. Germline V CDR1 and CDR2: MNHEY, SVGAGI. Trimming stripped 4 bases from V and 6 bases from J, with 12 bases between. The CDR3 sequence is 14 residues long.

There are many counts of this clonotype. Written as DNA, the CDR3 is TGTGCCAGCAGGAGGGAACTCATTAGCAATCAGCCCCAGCATTTT. This encodes CASRRELISNQPQHF. The chain recombines TRBV2 with TRBJ1-5; D unclear. V was pared by 6 bases and J by 0 bases, with 12 bases between. The CDR3 is 15 amino acids. In germline, CDR1 is SNHLY, CDR2 FYNNEI.

This clonotype was found many times. This chain uses TRBV7-9 with TRBJ2-7; possibly TRBD1 or TRBD2 for D (6 bases each). Germline V lookup: CDR1 SEHNR, CDR2 FQNEAQ (reference sequence). Trimming took off 5 bases at V and 4 bases at J, with 21 bases between the two ends. The CDR3 loop spans 16 amino acids. The CDR3 region is CASSSRRGTRLYEQYF. DNA of the CDR3: TGTGCCAGCAGCAGTCGCCGGGGGACACGGCTATACGAGCAGTACTTC.